Listed below are T cell receptor beta chains from one sample, sequenced in a study of T cells in Graves' hyperthyroidism and ophthalmopathy. TCRdb re-analysed the multiplex PCR reads in MiXCR, keeping a single row per CDR3 protein. The sample includes about 740,000 distinct CDR3 sequences, 11% to 15% of them seen just once. The source material was blood. All receptors derive from a woman aged 18-29 years with Graves' hyperthyroidism. The CDR3 runs from the conserved cysteine through the conserved F or W. The order of the fields is CDR3 DNA, CDR3 protein, J gene, CDR3 length, D gene, V gene, clone size. A D gene is named only where the DNA matches it firmly. Rows may omit the clone size; those that give it use once, few, many or a size class.

DNA: TGTGCCAGCAGTGAATATGATAGTCAGAAACAGGGGACTGGAAACACCATATATTTT
CDR3: CASSEYDSQKQGTGNTIYF
J: TRBJ1-3
length: 19
D: TRBD1
V: TRBV25-1
size: -

DNA: TGCAGCGTTTTTAGACCGGGCTTCTCTGAAGCCAACGTCCTGACTTTC
CDR3: CSVFRPGFSEANVLTF
J: TRBJ2-6
length: 16
D: -
V: TRBV29-1
size: few

DNA: TGTGCCTGGAGTGTAGGTCAGGGGGCGTATGGCTACACCTTC
CDR3: CAWSVGQGAYGYTF
J: TRBJ1-2
length: 14
D: TRBD1
V: TRBV30
size: many

DNA: TGTGCCAGCAGCCTCCTGGGCCTGGGCGCGAACACCGGGGAGCTGTTTTTT
CDR3: CASSLLGLGANTGELFF
J: TRBJ2-2
length: 17
D: -
V: TRBV11-2
size: few

DNA: TGTGCCAGCAGTGAAGTCGGGACAGGCGAAGGATACGAGCAGTACTTC
CDR3: CASSEVGTGEGYEQYF
J: TRBJ2-7
length: 16
D: TRBD1
V: TRBV25-1
size: many

DNA: TGCAGCGTTGATGGGGGCCCTGAAGCTTTCTTT
CDR3: CSVDGGPEAFF
J: TRBJ1-1
length: 11
D: -
V: TRBV29-1
size: -

DNA: TGTGCCAGCAGCTGGACACGACTGGGGCACGAGCAGTACTTC
CDR3: CASSWTRLGHEQYF
J: TRBJ2-7
length: 14
D: -
V: TRBV7-9
size: many

DNA: TGTGCCAGCAGTTTAGGGCTAGCGGGAGACATTCAGTACTTC
CDR3: CASSLGLAGDIQYF
J: TRBJ2-4
length: 14
D: TRBD2
V: TRBV12-3/TRBV12-4
size: many

DNA: TGTGCCAACGGACGGTATAGCAATCAGCCCCAGCATTTT
CDR3: CANGRYSNQPQHF
J: TRBJ1-5
length: 13
D: -
V: TRBV6-8
size: many

DNA: TGTGCCAGCACCAATAGCGGGAGTAACACCGGGGAGCTGTTTTTT
CDR3: CASTNSGSNTGELFF
J: TRBJ2-2
length: 15
D: TRBD2
V: TRBV6-4
size: -

DNA: TGCAGTGCTAGAAGCCCAGATCACTACGAGCAGTACTTC
CDR3: CSARSPDHYEQYF
J: TRBJ2-7
length: 13
D: -
V: TRBV20-1
size: many

DNA: TGCGCCAGCAGCCAAGTCGACAACCTCTATGGCTACACCTTC
CDR3: CASSQVDNLYGYTF
J: TRBJ1-2
length: 14
D: -
V: TRBV4-3
size: few

DNA: TGTGCCAGCAGCCAAGTCGTTAATGAAAAACTGTTTTTT
CDR3: CASSQVVNEKLFF
J: TRBJ1-4
length: 13
D: -
V: TRBV3-1
size: many

DNA: TGCGCCAGCAGCCAATCGGCCGGACTAGGGGGACGCGGTGAGCAGTTCTTC
CDR3: CASSQSAGLGGRGEQFF
J: TRBJ2-1
length: 17
D: -
V: TRBV4-1
size: many